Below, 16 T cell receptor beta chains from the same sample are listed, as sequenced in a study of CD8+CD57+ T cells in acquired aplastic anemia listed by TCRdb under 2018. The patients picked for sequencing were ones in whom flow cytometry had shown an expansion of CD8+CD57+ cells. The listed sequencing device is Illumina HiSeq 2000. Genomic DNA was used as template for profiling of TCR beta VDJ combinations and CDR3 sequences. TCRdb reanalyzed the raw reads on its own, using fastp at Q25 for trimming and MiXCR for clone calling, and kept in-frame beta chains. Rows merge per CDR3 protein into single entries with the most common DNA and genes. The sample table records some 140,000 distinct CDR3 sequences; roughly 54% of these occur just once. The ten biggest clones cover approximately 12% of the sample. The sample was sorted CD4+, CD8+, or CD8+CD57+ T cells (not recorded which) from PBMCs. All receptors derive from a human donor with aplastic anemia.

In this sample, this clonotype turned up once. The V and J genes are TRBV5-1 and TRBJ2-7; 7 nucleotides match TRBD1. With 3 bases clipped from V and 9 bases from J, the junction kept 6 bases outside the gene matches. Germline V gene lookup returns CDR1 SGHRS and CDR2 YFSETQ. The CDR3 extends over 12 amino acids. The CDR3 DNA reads TGCGCCAGCAGCTCGCAGGGGGTGGGGCAGTACTTC. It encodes CASSSQGVGQYF.

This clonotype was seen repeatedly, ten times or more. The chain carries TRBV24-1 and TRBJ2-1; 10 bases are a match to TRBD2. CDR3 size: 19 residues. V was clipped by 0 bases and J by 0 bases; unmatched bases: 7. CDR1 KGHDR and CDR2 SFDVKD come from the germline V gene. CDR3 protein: CATSDLVPEREGSYNEQFF. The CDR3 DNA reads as TGTGCCACCAGTGATTTGGTCCCGGAGCGGGAGGGCTCCTACAATGAGCAGTTCTTC.

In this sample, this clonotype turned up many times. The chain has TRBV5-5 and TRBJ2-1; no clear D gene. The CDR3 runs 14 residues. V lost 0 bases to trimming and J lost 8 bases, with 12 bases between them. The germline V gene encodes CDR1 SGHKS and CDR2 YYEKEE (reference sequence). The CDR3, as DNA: TGTGCCAGCAGCTTGGAGAGCGACGTTGATGAGCAGTTCTTC. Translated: CASSLESDVDEQFF.

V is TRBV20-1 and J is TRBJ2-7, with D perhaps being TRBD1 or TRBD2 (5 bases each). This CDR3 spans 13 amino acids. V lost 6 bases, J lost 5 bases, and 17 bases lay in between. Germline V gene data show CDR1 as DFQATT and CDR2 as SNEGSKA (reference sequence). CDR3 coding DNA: TGCAGTGCCATGGGGGAACTGGGGGACGAGCAGTACTTC. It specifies CSAMGELGDEQYF.

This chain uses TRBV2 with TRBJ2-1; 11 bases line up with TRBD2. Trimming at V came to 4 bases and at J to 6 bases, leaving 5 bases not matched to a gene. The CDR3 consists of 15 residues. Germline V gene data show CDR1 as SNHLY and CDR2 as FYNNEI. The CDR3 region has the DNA TGTGCCAGCAGTGTTATAGCGGGGGGGTGCAATGAGCAGTTCTTC. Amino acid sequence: CASSVIAGGCNEQFF.

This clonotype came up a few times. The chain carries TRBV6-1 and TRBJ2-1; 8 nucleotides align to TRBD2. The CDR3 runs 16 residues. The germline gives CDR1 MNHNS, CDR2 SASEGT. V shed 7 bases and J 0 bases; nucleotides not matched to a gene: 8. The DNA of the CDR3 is TGTGCCAGCATCTCCCGGGGGGGGAGCTCCTACAATGAGCAGTTCTTC. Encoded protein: CASISRGGSSYNEQFF.

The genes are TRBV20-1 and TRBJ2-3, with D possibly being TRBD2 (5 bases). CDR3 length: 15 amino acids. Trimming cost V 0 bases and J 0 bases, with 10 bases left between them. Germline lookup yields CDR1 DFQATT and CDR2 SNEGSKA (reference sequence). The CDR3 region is CSARDVAWSTDTQYF. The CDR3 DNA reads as TGCAGTGCTAGAGATGTAGCGTGGAGCACAGATACGCAGTATTTT.

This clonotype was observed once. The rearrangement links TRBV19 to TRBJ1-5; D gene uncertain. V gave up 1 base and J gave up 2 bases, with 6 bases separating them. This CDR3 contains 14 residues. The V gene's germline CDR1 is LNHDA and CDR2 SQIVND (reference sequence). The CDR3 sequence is CASSIVTGNQPQHF. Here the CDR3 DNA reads TGTGCCAGTAGTATAGTCACGGGCAATCAGCCCCAGCATTTT.

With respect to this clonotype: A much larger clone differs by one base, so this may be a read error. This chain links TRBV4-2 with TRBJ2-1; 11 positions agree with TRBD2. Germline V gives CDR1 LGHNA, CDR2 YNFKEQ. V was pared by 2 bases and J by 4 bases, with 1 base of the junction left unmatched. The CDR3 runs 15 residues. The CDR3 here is CASSQLAGGYNEQFF. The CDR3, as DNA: TGTGCCAGCAGCCAACTAGCGGGGGGATACAATGAGCAGTTCTTC.

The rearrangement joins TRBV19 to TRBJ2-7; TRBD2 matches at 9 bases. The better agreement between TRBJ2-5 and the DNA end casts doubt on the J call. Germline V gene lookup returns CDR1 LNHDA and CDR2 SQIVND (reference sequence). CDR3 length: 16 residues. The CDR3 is CASRPPGTSFGETQYF. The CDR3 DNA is TGTGCCAGTAGGCCACCGGGGACTAGCTTTGGAGAGACCCAGTACTTC.

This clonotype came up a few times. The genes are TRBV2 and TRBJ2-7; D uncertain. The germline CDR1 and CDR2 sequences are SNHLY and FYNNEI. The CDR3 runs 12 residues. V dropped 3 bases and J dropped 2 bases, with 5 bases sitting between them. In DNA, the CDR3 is TGTGCCAGCAGTGATGACACCTACGAGCAGTACTTC. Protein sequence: CASSDDTYEQYF.

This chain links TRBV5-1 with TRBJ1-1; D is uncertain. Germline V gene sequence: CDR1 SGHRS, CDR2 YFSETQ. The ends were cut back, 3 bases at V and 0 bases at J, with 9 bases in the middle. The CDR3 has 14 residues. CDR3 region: CASSSGRLNTEAFF. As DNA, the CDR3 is TGCGCCAGCAGCTCCGGACGGTTGAACACTGAAGCTTTCTTT.

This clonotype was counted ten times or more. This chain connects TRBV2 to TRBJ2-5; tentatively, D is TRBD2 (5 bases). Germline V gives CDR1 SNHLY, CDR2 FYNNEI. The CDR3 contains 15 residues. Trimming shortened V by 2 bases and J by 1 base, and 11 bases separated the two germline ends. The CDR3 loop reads CASSELGGFQETQYF. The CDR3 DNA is TGTGCCAGCAGTGAATTGGGCGGGTTCCAAGAGACCCAGTACTTC.

The DNA of the CDR3 is TGTGCCAGCAGCCAAGACTCTAGCAATCAGCCCCAGCATTTT. Translating it yields CASSQDSSNQPQHF. This chain joins TRBV7-9 and TRBJ1-5; D gene unclear. V was shortened by 5 bases and J by 0 bases, with 8 bases between the two germline ends. The CDR3 runs 14 residues. Germline V gene sequence: CDR1 SEHNR, CDR2 FQNEAQ (reference sequence).

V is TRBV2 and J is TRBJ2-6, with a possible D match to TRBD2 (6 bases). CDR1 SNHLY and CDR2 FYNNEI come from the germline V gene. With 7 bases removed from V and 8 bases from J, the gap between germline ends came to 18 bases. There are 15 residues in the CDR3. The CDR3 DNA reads TGTGCCAGCATAAGGGCGGGACCGTGGTCCAACGTCCTGACTTTC. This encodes CASIRAGPWSNVLTF.

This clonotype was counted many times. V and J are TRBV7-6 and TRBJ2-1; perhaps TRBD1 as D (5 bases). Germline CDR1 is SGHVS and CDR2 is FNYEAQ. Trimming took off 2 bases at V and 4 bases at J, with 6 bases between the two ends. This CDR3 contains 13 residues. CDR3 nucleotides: TGTGCCAGCAGCTTACAGGGTTACAATGAGCAGTTCTTC. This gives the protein CASSLQGYNEQFF.